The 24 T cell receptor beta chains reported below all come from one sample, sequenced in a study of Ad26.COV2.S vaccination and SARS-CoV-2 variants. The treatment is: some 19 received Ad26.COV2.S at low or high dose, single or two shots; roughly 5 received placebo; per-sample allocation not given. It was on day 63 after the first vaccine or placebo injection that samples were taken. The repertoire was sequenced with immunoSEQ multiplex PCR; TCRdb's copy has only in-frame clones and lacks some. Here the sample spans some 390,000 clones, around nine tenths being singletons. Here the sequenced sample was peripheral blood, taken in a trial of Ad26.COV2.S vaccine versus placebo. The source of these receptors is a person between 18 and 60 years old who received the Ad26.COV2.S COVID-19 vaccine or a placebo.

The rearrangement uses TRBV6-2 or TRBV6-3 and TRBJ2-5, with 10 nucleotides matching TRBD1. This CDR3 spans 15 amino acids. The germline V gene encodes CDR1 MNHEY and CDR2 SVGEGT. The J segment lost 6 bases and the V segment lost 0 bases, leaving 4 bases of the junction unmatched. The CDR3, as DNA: TGTGCCAGCAGTTACTCCGGACAGGGGGTAAAGACCCAGTACTTC. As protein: CASSYSGQGVKTQYF.

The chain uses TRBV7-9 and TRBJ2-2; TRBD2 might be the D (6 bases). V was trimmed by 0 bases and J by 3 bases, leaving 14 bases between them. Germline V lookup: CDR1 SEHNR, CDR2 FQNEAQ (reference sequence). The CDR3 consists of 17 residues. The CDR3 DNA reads TGTGCCAGCAGCTTAGCGTGGCTAGCGAGTGACACCGGGGAGCTGTTTTTT. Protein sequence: CASSLAWLASDTGELFF.

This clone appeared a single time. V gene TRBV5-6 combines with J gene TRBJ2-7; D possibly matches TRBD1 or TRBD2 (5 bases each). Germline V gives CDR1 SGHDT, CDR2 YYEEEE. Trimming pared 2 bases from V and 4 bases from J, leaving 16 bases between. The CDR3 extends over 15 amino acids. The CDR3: CASSLGTGGGYEQYF. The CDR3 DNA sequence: TGTGCCAGCAGCTTAGGTACAGGCGGCGGGTACGAGCAGTACTTC.

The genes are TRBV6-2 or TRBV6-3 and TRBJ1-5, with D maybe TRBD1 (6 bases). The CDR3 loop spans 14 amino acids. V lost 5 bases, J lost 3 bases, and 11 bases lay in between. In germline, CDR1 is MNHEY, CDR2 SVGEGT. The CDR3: CASSADRNNQPQHF. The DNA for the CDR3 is TGTGCCAGCAGTGCCGACAGGAACAATCAGCCCCAGCATTTT.

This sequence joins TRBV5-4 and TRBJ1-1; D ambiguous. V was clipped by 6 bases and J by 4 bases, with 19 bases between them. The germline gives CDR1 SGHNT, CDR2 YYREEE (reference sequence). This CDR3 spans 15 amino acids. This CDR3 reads CASNTAGRSLTEAFF. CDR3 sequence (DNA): TGTGCCAGCAACACGGCCGGACGGTCGCTCACTGAAGCTTTCTTT. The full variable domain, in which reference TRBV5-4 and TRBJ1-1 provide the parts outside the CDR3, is ETGVTQSPTHLIKTRGQQVTLRCSSQSGHNTVSWYQQALGQGPQFIFQYYREEENGRGNFPPRFSGLQFPNYSSELNVNALELDDSALYLCASNTAGRSLTEAFFGQGTRLTVV.

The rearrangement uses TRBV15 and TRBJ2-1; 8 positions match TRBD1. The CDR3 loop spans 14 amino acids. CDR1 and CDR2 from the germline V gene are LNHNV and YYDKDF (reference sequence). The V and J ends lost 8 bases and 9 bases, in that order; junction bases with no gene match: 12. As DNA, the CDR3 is TGTGCCACCTCAAAGGACAGGGTGGTCGGTGAGCAGTTCTTC. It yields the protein CATSKDRVVGEQFF.

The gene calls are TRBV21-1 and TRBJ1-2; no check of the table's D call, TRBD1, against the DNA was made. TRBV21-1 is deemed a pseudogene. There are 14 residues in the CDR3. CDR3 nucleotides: TGTGCCAGCTCCCGGGACAGGGGGACCCATGGCTACACCTTC. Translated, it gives CASSRDRGTHGYTF.

CDR3 loop: CASTRGPSYNEQFF. The CDR3 DNA sequence: TGTGCCAGCACCAGGGGACCCTCCTACAATGAGCAGTTCTTC. This chain connects TRBV2 to TRBJ2-1; weak D call: TRBD1 (6 bases). CDR1 is SNHLY, CDR2 FYNNEI, per germline. Trimming removed 7 bases at V and 0 bases at J, with 10 bases between. The CDR3 is 14 residues long.

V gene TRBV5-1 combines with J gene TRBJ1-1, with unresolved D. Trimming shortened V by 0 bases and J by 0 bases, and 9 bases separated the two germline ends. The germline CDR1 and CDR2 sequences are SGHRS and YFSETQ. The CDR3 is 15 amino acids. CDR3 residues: CASSLVPSLNTEAFF. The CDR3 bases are TGCGCCAGCAGCTTGGTGCCGAGTCTGAACACTGAAGCTTTCTTT. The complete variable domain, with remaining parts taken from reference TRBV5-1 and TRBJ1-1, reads KAGVTQTPRYLIKTRGQQVTLSCSPISGHRSVSWYQQTPGQGLQFLFEYFSETQRNKGNFPGRFSGRQFSNSRSEMNVSTLELGDSALYLCASSLVPSLNTEAFFGQGTRLTVV.

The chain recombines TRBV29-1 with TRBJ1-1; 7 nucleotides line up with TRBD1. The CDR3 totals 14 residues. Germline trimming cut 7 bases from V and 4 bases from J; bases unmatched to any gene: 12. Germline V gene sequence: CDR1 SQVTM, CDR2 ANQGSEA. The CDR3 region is CSAEATGYGTEAFF. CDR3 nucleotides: TGCAGCGCAGAGGCGACAGGGTACGGCACTGAAGCTTTCTTT. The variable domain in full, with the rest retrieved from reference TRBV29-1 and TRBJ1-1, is SAVISQKPSRDICQRGTSLTIQCQVDSQVTMMFWYRQQPGQSLTLIATANQGSEATYESGFVIDKFPISRPNLTFSTLTVSNMSPEDSSIYLCSAEATGYGTEAFFGQGTRLTVV.

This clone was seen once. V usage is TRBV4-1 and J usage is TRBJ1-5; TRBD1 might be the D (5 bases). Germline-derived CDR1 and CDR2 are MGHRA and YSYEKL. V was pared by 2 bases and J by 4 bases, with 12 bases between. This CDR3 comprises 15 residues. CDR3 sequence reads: CASSQPLQVNQPQHF. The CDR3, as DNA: TGCGCCAGCAGCCAACCACTACAGGTAAATCAGCCCCAGCATTTT.

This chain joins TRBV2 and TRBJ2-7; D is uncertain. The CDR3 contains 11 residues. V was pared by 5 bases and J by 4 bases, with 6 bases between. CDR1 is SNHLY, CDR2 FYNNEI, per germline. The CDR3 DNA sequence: TGTGCCAGCAGTCCGGAGTACGAGCAGTACTTC. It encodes CASSPEYEQYF.

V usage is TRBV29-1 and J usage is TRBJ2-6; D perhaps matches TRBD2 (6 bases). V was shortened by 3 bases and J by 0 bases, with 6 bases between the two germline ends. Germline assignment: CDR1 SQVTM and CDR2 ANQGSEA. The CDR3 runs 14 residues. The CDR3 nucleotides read TGCAGCGTTGACGGGGGCTCTGGGGCCAACGTCCTGACTTTC. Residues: CSVDGGSGANVLTF.

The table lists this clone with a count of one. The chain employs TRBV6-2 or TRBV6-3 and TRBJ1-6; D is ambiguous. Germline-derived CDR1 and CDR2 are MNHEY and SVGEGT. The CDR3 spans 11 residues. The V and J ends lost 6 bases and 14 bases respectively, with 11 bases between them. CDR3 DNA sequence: TGTGCCAGCAGCCCTGGACGTTCCCTCCACTTT. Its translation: CASSPGRSLHF.

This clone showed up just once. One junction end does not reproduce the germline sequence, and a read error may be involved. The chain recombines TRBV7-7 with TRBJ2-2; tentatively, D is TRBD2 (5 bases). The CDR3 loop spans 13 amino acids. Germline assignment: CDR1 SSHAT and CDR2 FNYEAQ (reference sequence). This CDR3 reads CASSLALGGELFF. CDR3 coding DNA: TGTGCTAGCAGCTTAGCGCTCGGCGGGGAGCTGTTTTTT.

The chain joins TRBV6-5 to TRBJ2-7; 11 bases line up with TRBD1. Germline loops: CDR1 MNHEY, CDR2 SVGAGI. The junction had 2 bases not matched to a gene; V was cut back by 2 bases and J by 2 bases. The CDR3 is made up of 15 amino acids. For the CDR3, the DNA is TGTGCCAGCAGTTACCTGGGACAGGGGGCCTACGAGCAGTACTTC. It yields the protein CASSYLGQGAYEQYF.

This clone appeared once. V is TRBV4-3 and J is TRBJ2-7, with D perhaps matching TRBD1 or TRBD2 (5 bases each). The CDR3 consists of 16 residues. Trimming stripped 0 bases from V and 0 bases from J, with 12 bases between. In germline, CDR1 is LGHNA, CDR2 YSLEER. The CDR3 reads CASSQDIEGSSYEQYF. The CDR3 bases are TGCGCCAGCAGCCAAGATATCGAGGGGTCCTCCTACGAGCAGTACTTC.

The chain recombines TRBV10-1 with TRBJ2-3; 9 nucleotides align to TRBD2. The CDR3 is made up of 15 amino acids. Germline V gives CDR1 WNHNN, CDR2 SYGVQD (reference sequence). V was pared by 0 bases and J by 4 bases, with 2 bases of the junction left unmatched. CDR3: CASSESPSGADTQYF. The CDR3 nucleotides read TGCGCCAGCAGTGAGTCTCCTAGCGGGGCAGATACGCAGTATTTT.

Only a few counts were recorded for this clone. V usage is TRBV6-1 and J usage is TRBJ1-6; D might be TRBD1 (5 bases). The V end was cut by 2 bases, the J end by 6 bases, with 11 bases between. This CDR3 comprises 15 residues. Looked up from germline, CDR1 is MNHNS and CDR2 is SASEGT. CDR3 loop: CASSEIGVGNSPLHF. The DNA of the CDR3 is TGTGCCAGCAGTGAAATAGGGGTGGGTAATTCACCCCTCCACTTT.

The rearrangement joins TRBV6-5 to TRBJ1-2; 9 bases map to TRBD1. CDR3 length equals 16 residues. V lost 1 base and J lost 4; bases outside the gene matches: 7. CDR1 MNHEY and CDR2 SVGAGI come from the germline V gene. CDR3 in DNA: TGTGCCAGCAGTTACTTTACAGGGGGCGAAATCTATGGCTACACCTTC. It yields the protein CASSYFTGGEIYGYTF.

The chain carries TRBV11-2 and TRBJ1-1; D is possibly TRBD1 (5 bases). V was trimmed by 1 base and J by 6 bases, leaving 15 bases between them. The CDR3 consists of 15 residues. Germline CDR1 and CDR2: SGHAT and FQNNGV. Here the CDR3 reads CASSLGEVIGAEAFF. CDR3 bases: TGTGCCAGCAGCTTAGGCGAAGTCATAGGGGCTGAAGCTTTCTTT.

The CDR3 sequence is CASSYSTSGPNEQFF. The CDR3 bases are TGTGCCAGCAGTTACTCGACTTCGGGCCCCAATGAGCAGTTCTTC. The V call is TRBV6-5, the J call TRBJ2-1; no clear D gene. The CDR3 is 15 amino acids. Trimming shortened V by 0 bases and J by 6 bases, and 12 bases separated the two germline ends. Germline values: CDR1 MNHEY, CDR2 SVGAGI.

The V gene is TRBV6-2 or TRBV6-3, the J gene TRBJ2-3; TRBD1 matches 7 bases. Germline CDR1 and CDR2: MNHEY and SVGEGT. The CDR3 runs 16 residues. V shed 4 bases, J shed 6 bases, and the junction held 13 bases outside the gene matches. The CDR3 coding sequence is TGTGCCAGCAGTTCGCACTCGACAGGGTTTTGGGATACGCAGTATTTT. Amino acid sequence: CASSSHSTGFWDTQYF.

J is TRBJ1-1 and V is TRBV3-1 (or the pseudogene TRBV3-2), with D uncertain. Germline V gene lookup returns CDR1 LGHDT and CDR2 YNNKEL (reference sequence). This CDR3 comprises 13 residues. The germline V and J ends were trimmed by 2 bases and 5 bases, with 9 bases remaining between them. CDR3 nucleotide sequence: TGTGCCAGCAGCCAATTAGGCGGGACTGAAGCTTTCTTT. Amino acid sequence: CASSQLGGTEAFF.